A single sample gave rise to the 32 T cell receptor beta chains below, sequenced in a study of cytomegalovirus exposure and HLA in healthy donors. It was with 60 Vbeta and 13 Jbeta primers that the PCR ran. Libraries were prepared by immunoSEQ multiplex PCR; TCRdb keeps only in-frame clonotypes and omits some of them. The table shows under 120,000 clones, with 65% to 75% occurring only once. Sequencing was performed on PBMCs. The receptors stem from a man aged 40-50 years in good health and CMV-seropositive.

This clone occurred a few times. V is TRBV5-1 and J is TRBJ2-7; possibly TRBD2 for D (6 bases). The ends were cut back, 0 bases at V and 0 bases at J, with 10 bases in the middle. From germline, CDR1 is SGHRS and CDR2 YFSETQ. This CDR3 is built from 15 residues. The CDR3 DNA reads TGCGCCAGCAGCTTGGGAGGGACTGGCTCCTACGAGCAGTACTTC. This sequence encodes CASSLGGTGSYEQYF.

The chain recombines TRBV27 with TRBJ2-5; 9 nucleotides match TRBD1. In germline, CDR1 is MNHEY, CDR2 SMNVEV (reference sequence). This CDR3 has 14 amino acids. V was clipped by 4 bases and J by 5 bases; unmatched bases: 5. The CDR3 coding sequence is TGTGCCAGCAGTTCAAACAGGGGGCTGGAGACCCAGTACTTC. Translating gives CASSSNRGLETQYF.

The V call is TRBV5-1, the J call TRBJ1-2; no clear D gene. The CDR3 runs to 14 residues. Trimming stripped 0 bases from V and 4 bases from J, with 10 bases between. Germline V lookup: CDR1 SGHRS, CDR2 YFSETQ. The CDR3 region has the DNA TGCGCCAGCAGCTTGGGAAGCATCCCCTATGGCTACACCTTC. Its protein product is CASSLGSIPYGYTF.

This clone has just a few counts. The V and J genes are TRBV2 and TRBJ1-1; tentative D call: TRBD1 (6 bases). The germline V gene has CDR1 SNHLY and CDR2 FYNNEI. The CDR3 loop spans 14 amino acids. Trimming pared 10 bases from V and 0 bases from J, leaving 15 bases between. CDR3 sequence (DNA): TGTGCCACCTCCCGGGACACCTTGAACACTGAAGCTTTCTTT. Amino acid sequence: CATSRDTLNTEAFF. Drawing the rest from reference TRBV2 and TRBJ1-1, the complete variable domain is EPEVTQTPSHQVTQMGQEVILRCVPISNHLYFYWYRQILGQKVEFLVSFYNNEISEKSEIFDDQFSVERPDGSNFTLKIRSTKLEDSAMYFCATSRDTLNTEAFFGQGTRLTVV.

This clone was seen a handful of times. V is TRBV28 and J is TRBJ1-2; 8 bases map to TRBD1. Per germline, CDR1 MDHEN and CDR2 SYDVKM. V shed 7 bases, J shed 4 bases, and the junction held 8 bases outside the gene matches. The CDR3 is made up of 14 amino acids. The CDR3 is CASTRGTGLYGYTF. CDR3 bases: TGTGCCAGCACCAGGGGGACAGGCCTCTATGGCTACACCTTC.

The chain links TRBV7-9 to TRBJ1-2; D gene ambiguous. Germline V CDR1 and CDR2: SEHNR, FQNEAQ (reference sequence). The CDR3 is 11 residues long. The germline V and J ends were trimmed by 1 base and 10 bases, with 7 bases remaining between them. As DNA, the CDR3 is TGTGCCAGCAGCTTAGAGACTGACTACACCTTC. Translated, it gives CASSLETDYTF. Full variable domain (outside the CDR3, taken from reference TRBV7-9 and TRBJ1-2): DTGVSQNPRHKITKRGQNVTFRCDPISEHNRLYWYRQTLGQGPEFLTYFQNEAQLEKSRLLSDRFSAERPKGSFSTLEIQRTEQGDSAMYLCASSLETDYTFGSGTRLTVV.

Only a few counts were recorded for this clone. The rearrangement uses TRBV30 and TRBJ2-3; D uncertain. Trimming took off 2 bases at V and 3 bases at J, with 15 bases between the two ends. Germline V CDR1 and CDR2: GTSNPN, SVGIG (reference sequence). The CDR3 runs to 15 residues. CDR3 region: CAWSIPSTFTDTQYF. DNA of the CDR3: TGTGCCTGGAGTATACCTTCTACTTTTACAGATACGCAGTATTTT.

The J gene is TRBJ2-1, the V gene TRBV2, with D unclear. Germline CDR1 reads SNHLY; CDR2 reads FYNNEI. V lost 6 bases to trimming and J lost 9 bases, with 9 bases between them. The CDR3 totals 11 residues. The CDR3 protein is CASSARFEQFF. The CDR3, as DNA: TGTGCCAGCAGCGCGCGATTTGAGCAGTTCTTC.

This clone was detected a few times. This chain uses TRBV4-1 with TRBJ1-1; a possible D gene is TRBD1 (6 bases). The CDR3 covers 16 residues. Trimming shortened V by 1 base and J by 0 bases, and 12 bases separated the two germline ends. Germline V gene lookup returns CDR1 MGHRA and CDR2 YSYEKL. The CDR3 DNA reads TGCGCCAGCAGCCAAGGCCCAGGGGTCATGAACACTGAAGCTTTCTTT. Translated: CASSQGPGVMNTEAFF.

This chain links TRBV4-1 with TRBJ2-3; 7 bases map to TRBD2. Germline trimming cut 0 bases from V and 1 base from J; bases unmatched to any gene: 7. From germline, CDR1 is MGHRA and CDR2 YSYEKL. CDR3 length: 17 amino acids. Here the CDR3 DNA reads TGCGCCAGCAGCCAAGACGGACTGGGGAGGGGCACAGATACGCAGTATTTT. This codes for CASSQDGLGRGTDTQYF.

The chain is built from TRBV7-9 and TRBJ2-7; tentative D call: TRBD2 (5 bases). The CDR3 runs 15 residues. Trimming took 7 bases from V and 0 from J, leaving 16 bases between them. In germline, CDR1 is SEHNR, CDR2 FQNEAQ (reference sequence). The CDR3 is CASTKDFPNSYEQYV. CDR3 DNA: TGTGCCAGCACTAAGGACTTCCCGAACTCCTACGAGCAGTACGTC.

This chain links TRBV27 with TRBJ1-2, with 7 bases lining up with TRBD1. Germline lookup yields CDR1 MNHEY and CDR2 SMNVEV (reference sequence). V lost 0 bases, J lost 4 bases, and 8 bases stayed unmatched. This CDR3 is 16 amino acids long. DNA of the CDR3: TGTGCCAGCAGTTTATCCTCGACAGGGATGTTCTATGGCTACACCTTC. Its translation is CASSLSSTGMFYGYTF.

The CDR3 loop is CASSQDLASDTQYF. Written as DNA, the CDR3 is TGCGCCAGCAGCCAGGATCTAGCATCCGATACGCAGTATTTT. The chain carries TRBV4-1 and TRBJ2-3; D might be TRBD2 (5 bases). The germline V gene has CDR1 MGHRA and CDR2 YSYEKL. V was clipped by 3 bases and J by 6 bases, with 13 bases between them. CDR3 size: 14 residues.

To note about this clone: The junction departs from the called germline gene at one end, perhaps through a read error. The chain combines TRBV10-3 with TRBJ1-5; D possibly corresponds to TRBD1 (6 bases). The length of the CDR3 is 13 residues. CDR1 is ENHRY and CDR2 is SYGVKD in the germline V gene. CDR3 nucleotide sequence: TGTGCCATCAGTGATCAGGGGACCAAGCCCCAGAATTTT. Translating it yields CAISDQGTKPQNF.

In its sample, this clone was seen a few times. This chain uses TRBV10-2 with TRBJ1-1, with 8 bases identical to TRBD1. CDR1 and CDR2 (germline): WSHSY, SAAADI. There are 12 residues in the CDR3. The J segment lost 7 bases and the V segment lost 8 bases, leaving 6 bases of the junction unmatched. CDR3 residues: CASGTGGSEAFF. In DNA, the CDR3 is TGCGCCAGCGGGACAGGTGGGAGTGAAGCTTTCTTT.

V and J are TRBV18 and TRBJ2-5, with TRBD1 as a possible D gene (5 bases). The CDR3 has 14 residues. The V end lost 2 bases, the J end lost 2 bases, and 9 bases lay between the germline ends. From germline, CDR1 is KGHSH and CDR2 LQKENI. The CDR3 here is CASSPIQGQETQYF. The CDR3 DNA is TGTGCCAGCTCACCAATCCAGGGACAAGAGACCCAGTACTTC.

The chain joins TRBV19 to TRBJ2-1; D uncertain. The V gene's germline CDR1 is LNHDA and CDR2 SQIVND (reference sequence). The CDR3 totals 15 residues. With 4 bases removed from V and 0 bases from J, the gap between germline ends came to 10 bases. The CDR3 nucleotides read TGTGCCAGTAGTAGCGGCCCGAGCTCCTACAATGAGCAGTTCTTC. This sequence encodes CASSSGPSSYNEQFF.

V usage is TRBV5-1 and J usage is TRBJ2-5, with TRBD1 as a possible D gene (5 bases). There are 15 residues in the CDR3. The V end was cut by 2 bases, the J end by 0 bases, with 11 bases between. Germline CDR1 reads SGHRS; CDR2 reads YFSETQ. CDR3: CASSFAGLYQETQYF. DNA for the CDR3: TGCGCCAGCAGCTTTGCAGGGTTGTACCAAGAGACCCAGTACTTC. The complete variable domain, with remaining parts taken from reference TRBV5-1 and TRBJ2-5, reads KAGVTQTPRYLIKTRGQQVTLSCSPISGHRSVSWYQQTPGQGLQFLFEYFSETQRNKGNFPGRFSGRQFSNSRSEMNVSTLELGDSALYLCASSFAGLYQETQYFGPGTRLLVL.

V gene TRBV28 combines with J gene TRBJ1-5, with 9 bases lining up with TRBD1. Germline trimming cut 5 bases from V and 4 bases from J; bases unmatched to any gene: 3. CDR1 is MDHEN, CDR2 SYDVKM, per germline. The CDR3 runs 14 residues. The CDR3 sequence is CASSAGQGNQPQHF. CDR3 DNA sequence: TGTGCCAGCAGTGCGGGACAGGGTAATCAGCCCCAGCATTTT.

In DNA form, the CDR3 reads TGTGCCACCAACAAAGGCCACTGGCGGGGGGGCAATGAGCAGTTCTTC. It codes for CATNKGHWRGGNEQFF. This chain links TRBV15 with TRBJ2-1; TRBD2 matches at 9 bases. The CDR3 length is 16 residues. Trimming removed 7 bases from V and 6 bases from J; junction bases left unmatched: 13. Germline V gene data show CDR1 as LNHNV and CDR2 as YYDKDF (reference sequence). Based on the CDR3 plus reference TRBV15 and TRBJ2-1, the full variable domain is DAMVIQNPRYQVTQFGKPVTLSCSQTLNHNVMYWYQQKSSQAPKLLFHYYDKDFNNEADTPDNFQSRRPNTSFCFLDIRSPGLGDTAMYLCATNKGHWRGGNEQFFGPGTRLTVL.

V is TRBV5-1 and J is TRBJ2-7, with TRBD2 matching 13 bases. Trimming removed 1 base from V and 5 bases from J; junction bases left unmatched: 9. CDR1 and CDR2 from the germline V gene are SGHRS and YFSETQ. This CDR3 comprises 17 residues. This CDR3 is CASSLWWRTSGSNEQYF. CDR3 nucleotide sequence: TGCGCCAGCAGCTTGTGGTGGCGGACTAGCGGGAGTAACGAGCAGTACTTC.

This clone was picked up a small number of times. The chain links TRBV7-2 to TRBJ2-3; a possible D gene is TRBD2 (7 bases). The CDR3 loop spans 13 amino acids. CDR1 is SGHTA, CDR2 FQGNSA, per germline. The ends were cut back, 0 bases at V and 12 bases at J, with 13 bases in the middle. The CDR3 sequence is CASSLAGAGDQYF. The CDR3 region has the DNA TGTGCCAGCAGCTTAGCGGGGGCGGGAGACCAGTATTTT.

V usage is TRBV6-1 and J usage is TRBJ2-5, with 8 bases identical to TRBD2. The CDR3 sequence is 15 residues long. Germline V gene lookup returns CDR1 MNHNS and CDR2 SASEGT. J lost 1 base, V lost 2 bases, and 3 bases had no gene match. CDR3 DNA: TGTGCCAGCAGTGAACGCACTAGCGGCCAAGAGACCCAGTACTTC. This sequence encodes CASSERTSGQETQYF.

This clone was seen a few times. The genes are TRBV30 and TRBJ2-3; 12 bases map to TRBD1. J was trimmed by 6 bases and V by 2 bases; bases with no gene match: 6. CDR1 is GTSNPN and CDR2 is SVGIG in the germline V gene (reference sequence). The CDR3 spans 15 residues. CDR3 protein: CAWSFLGTGGDTQYF. The CDR3 nucleotides read TGTGCCTGGAGTTTCCTCGGGACAGGGGGCGATACGCAGTATTTT.

This clone was detected only a few times. The chain recombines TRBV5-1 with TRBJ2-5, with 12 bases aligning to TRBD2. This CDR3 has 17 residues. Per germline, CDR1 SGHRS and CDR2 YFSETQ. V lost 1 base and J lost 5; bases outside the gene matches: 9. The CDR3: CASSLRLAGGPRETQYF. The DNA of the CDR3 is TGCGCCAGCAGCTTGAGGCTAGCGGGAGGGCCGCGGGAGACCCAGTACTTC.

As to this clone: One end of the junction is discordant with germline, which a read error may explain. The chain employs TRBV7-7 and TRBJ2-2; D remains unclear. Germline-derived CDR1 and CDR2 are SSHAT and FNYEAQ (reference sequence). The CDR3 extends over 15 amino acids. CDR3 nucleotides: TGTGCTAGCAGTTCCAGGCCCTCGAACACCGGGGAGCTGTTTTTT. The encoded protein is CASSSRPSNTGELFF. Variable domain in full (rest from reference TRBV7-7 and TRBJ2-2): GAGVSQSPRYKVTKRGQDVTLRCDPISSHATLYWYQQALGQGPEFLTYFNYEAQPDKSGLPSDRFSAERPEGSISTLTIQRTEQRDSAMYRCASSSRPSNTGELFFGEGSRLTVL.

The chain is built from TRBV29-1 and TRBJ2-1, with D possibly being TRBD1 (6 bases). The CDR3 loop spans 11 amino acids. Between the trimmed V and J ends, which lost 7 bases and 7 bases, there was a span of 11 bases. Germline V CDR1 and CDR2: SQVTM, ANQGSEA. The chain's CDR3 is CSAEGENEQFF. The CDR3 DNA is TGCAGCGCCGAGGGGGAAAATGAGCAGTTCTTC.

The chain employs TRBV4-2 and TRBJ1-5; D might be TRBD1 (5 bases). The CDR3 contains 17 residues. Germline V gives CDR1 LGHNA, CDR2 YNFKEQ. V was clipped by 0 bases and J by 0 bases, with 12 bases between them. CDR3 nucleotides: TGTGCCAGCAGCCAAGATCTGAGACAGTATAGCAATCAGCCCCAGCATTTT. It specifies CASSQDLRQYSNQPQHF.

The gene calls are TRBV28 and TRBJ2-7; perhaps TRBD2 as D (6 bases). Germline values: CDR1 MDHEN, CDR2 SYDVKM. V lost 2 bases to trimming and J lost 4 bases, with 12 bases between them. This CDR3 has 14 residues. This CDR3 is CASSLRAGTYEQYF. CDR3 in DNA: TGTGCCAGCAGTTTAAGGGCGGGAACTTACGAGCAGTACTTC.

This clone was seen more than once but under ten times. The chain carries TRBV4-2 and TRBJ2-5; 11 nucleotides line up with TRBD2. Germline trimming cut 0 bases from V and 4 bases from J; bases unmatched to any gene: 7. Germline CDR1 reads LGHNA; CDR2 reads YNFKEQ. The CDR3 is made up of 17 amino acids. The CDR3 sequence: CASSQDSLAGGRETQYF. For the CDR3, the DNA is TGTGCCAGCAGCCAAGACTCCCTAGCGGGAGGTAGAGAGACCCAGTACTTC.

This rearrangement joins TRBV9 to TRBJ1-1; 8 bases fit TRBD1. V trimming: 2 bases; J trimming: 4 bases; junction bases outside the gene matches: 4. The CDR3 sequence is 14 residues long. From germline, CDR1 is SGDLS and CDR2 YYNGEE. CDR3 protein: CASSVSGGGTEAFF. DNA for the CDR3: TGTGCCAGCAGCGTCTCAGGGGGCGGCACTGAAGCTTTCTTT.

A few counts support this clone. The J gene is TRBJ1-5, the V gene TRBV30, with TRBD1 identical over 7 bases. Trimming removed 2 bases from V and 7 bases from J; junction bases left unmatched: 5. Germline V lookup: CDR1 GTSNPN, CDR2 SVGIG (reference sequence). CDR3 length equals 13 residues. CDR3 amino acids: CAWSIQGEQPQHF. CDR3 in DNA: TGTGCCTGGAGTATCCAGGGGGAACAGCCCCAGCATTTT.